The rows below give T cell receptor beta chains drawn from one sample of a study of shared clonotypes between healthy human individuals. The method was immunoSEQ multiplex PCR; TCRdb's version includes in-frame clones alone and lacks a portion of them. The sample lists 2 million to 2.5 million clones, approximately 95% occurring once. Sequencing input: naive CD4+ T cells from PBMCs. Receptor source: a young man in good health. Some clones in this sample may be carry-over from other donors' samples. Each CDR3 is given with its conserved first and last residue. D genes are given only for firm matches. The listing skips clone size in some rows; elsewhere it reads once, few, many or a size class.

clone_size,j_call,d_call,cdr3_length,v_call,cdr3_nt,cdr3_aa
NA,TRBJ1-1,TRBD1,13,TRBV28,TGTGCCAGCAGTTGGGGACAGGCGACTGAAGCTTTCTTT,CASSWGQATEAFF
NA,TRBJ1-1,NA,13,TRBV30,TGTGCCTGGGAGCTTGGGGTGAACACTGAAGCTTTCTTT,CAWELGVNTEAFF
NA,TRBJ2-2,TRBD2,18,TRBV5-4,TGTGCCAGCAGCTTGGCCGGCCTAGCGGGAGGTAACACCGGGGAGCTGTTTTTT,CASSLAGLAGGNTGELFF
NA,TRBJ1-3,TRBD1,15,TRBV6-1,TGTGCCAGCGAACTAGGGACAGTCTCTGGAAACACCATATATTTT,CASELGTVSGNTIYF
once,TRBJ2-1,TRBD2,15,TRBV5-4,TGTGCCAGCAGCTTGGGGCAGCGGGAGTTTGATGAGCAGTTCTTC,CASSLGQREFDEQFF
NA,TRBJ2-1,NA,14,TRBV4-3,TGCGCCAGCAGCCACACATCGCGGGGGCATGAGCAGTTCTTC,CASSHTSRGHEQFF
NA,TRBJ1-1,TRBD1,17,TRBV28,TGTGCCAGCAGTTTTATTAGGGTCAGGGGGACAGACACTGAAGCTTTCTTT,CASSFIRVRGTDTEAFF
once,TRBJ2-1,TRBD2,15,TRBV18,TGTGCCAGCTCGCGCACTAGCGGACCGTACGATGAGCAGTTCTTC,CASSRTSGPYDEQFF
NA,TRBJ1-5,NA,13,TRBV5-4,TGTGCCAGCAGCTTGGCTGGGGTCGGGATGGAGCATTTT,CASSLAGVGMEHF
NA,TRBJ2-7,NA,13,TRBV27,TGTGCCAGCAGGAGAGGGACCGGCTACGAGCAGTACTTC,CASRRGTGYEQYF
NA,TRBJ2-7,NA,12,TRBV6-1,TGTGCCACCTACGGAGGCTCCTACGAGCAGTACTTC,CATYGGSYEQYF
NA,TRBJ2-1,NA,14,TRBV7-3,TGTGCCAGCAGCTTGGGCGACCCGTACAATGAGCAGTTCTTC,CASSLGDPYNEQFF
NA,TRBJ2-2,NA,13,TRBV29-1,TGCAGCGTTGATCCAGGGAACACCGGGGAGCTGTTTTTT,CSVDPGNTGELFF
NA,TRBJ2-3,NA,13,TRBV7-9,TGTGCCAGCAGCTGGACCGGCCCGGATACGCAGTATTTT,CASSWTGPDTQYF
NA,TRBJ1-5,TRBD1,17,TRBV27,TGTGCCAGCAGTTTAGCGGGACAGCTAAATAGCAATCAGCCCCAGCATTTT,CASSLAGQLNSNQPQHF
NA,TRBJ2-2,TRBD1,14,TRBV2,TGTGCCAGCAGATGGGGACAGCGCACCGGGGAGCTGTTTTTT,CASRWGQRTGELFF
NA,TRBJ1-1,TRBD1,16,TRBV14,TGTGCCAGCAGCCAAGTCAGGGGGAACGGTTTATCTGAAGCTTTCTTT,CASSQVRGNGLSEAFF
NA,TRBJ2-3,NA,12,TRBV5-6,TGTGCCAGCAGCTTGGACACAGATACGCAGTATTTT,CASSLDTDTQYF
NA,TRBJ2-3,TRBD2,16,TRBV29-1,TGCAGCGCGTCGGGAGGATTATGGGGCGGCACAGATACGCAGTATTTT,CSASGGLWGGTDTQYF
NA,TRBJ2-7,TRBD1,15,TRBV6-5,TGTGCCAGCAGTTATTCCGGGACAGGGGCTCACGAGCAGTACTTC,CASSYSGTGAHEQYF
NA,TRBJ1-1,NA,12,TRBV5-4,TGTGCCAGCAGCTTCTGGAACACTGAAGCTTTCTTT,CASSFWNTEAFF
NA,TRBJ1-1,NA,14,TRBV7-2,TGTGCCAGCAGCTTATATGCGGGGGGCACTGAAGCTTTCTTT,CASSLYAGGTEAFF
NA,TRBJ2-5,TRBD1,14,TRBV18,TGTGCCAGCTCACCATTGACAGGGCAAGAGACCCAGTACTTC,CASSPLTGQETQYF
NA,TRBJ2-1,TRBD1,16,TRBV7-2,TGTGCCAGCAGCTTATCCGGGACAGCTAGCCTCAATGAGCAGTTCTTC,CASSLSGTASLNEQFF
NA,TRBJ2-1,NA,13,TRBV27,TGTGCCAGCAGTTCGGACACTTTTGGTGAGCAGTTCTTC,CASSSDTFGEQFF
NA,TRBJ2-7,TRBD1,15,TRBV27,TGTGCCAGCAGTTCTCGTCCGGGACAGGGGTACGAGCAGTACTTC,CASSSRPGQGYEQYF
NA,TRBJ2-7,NA,13,TRBV5-6,TGTGCCAGCAGCCCTGGACAGCTCTACGAGCAGTACTTC,CASSPGQLYEQYF
NA,TRBJ2-5,TRBD1,16,TRBV11-3,TGTGCCAGCAGCGCTGGGTGGGACAGTCCTCAAGAGACCCAGTACTTC,CASSAGWDSPQETQYF
few,TRBJ1-2,NA,13,TRBV5-5,TGTGCCAGCAGCTTCGGACAGAACTATGGCTACACCTTC,CASSFGQNYGYTF
NA,TRBJ1-2,NA,16,TRBV10-3,TGTGCCATCACGCCAATTCCCAGTGAAGGCCCTTATGGCTACACCTTC,CAITPIPSEGPYGYTF
NA,TRBJ1-1,NA,11,TRBV6-5,TGTGCCTCACAAATGAACACTGAAGCTTTCTTT,CASQMNTEAFF
once,TRBJ2-5,TRBD2,17,TRBV25-1,TGTGCCAGCAGTGAAATCGGGCTAGCGGGAGTTGGAGAGACCCAGTACTTC,CASSEIGLAGVGETQYF
NA,TRBJ2-6,TRBD1,16,TRBV19,TGTGCCGCCAAAAAGACAGGGGGTCCTGGGGCCAACGTCCTGACTTTC,CAAKKTGGPGANVLTF
NA,TRBJ2-7,NA,15,TRBV27,TGTGCCAGCAGTCCGGACAGCCTGCTCTCCTACGAGCAGTACTTC,CASSPDSLLSYEQYF
NA,TRBJ2-7,TRBD1,13,TRBV11-3,TGTGCCAGCAGCTTTACAGGGGGCCACGAGCAGTACTTC,CASSFTGGHEQYF
once,TRBJ2-5,NA,14,TRBV7-3,TGTGCCAGCAGCCCCCCAGGGGGGTGGGAGACCCAGTACTTC,CASSPPGGWETQYF
once,TRBJ1-1,NA,12,TRBV18,TGTGCCAGCTCAACAGGTTACACTGAAGCTTTCTTT,CASSTGYTEAFF
NA,TRBJ2-7,NA,14,TRBV7-8,TGTGCCAGCAGCTTATTCTCGGGAACGCGGGAGCAGTACTTC,CASSLFSGTREQYF
once,TRBJ1-5,NA,14,TRBV29-1,TGCAGCGTTGAAGAGGGCCAGAAGGGTCAGCCCCAGCATTTT,CSVEEGQKGQPQHF
NA,TRBJ2-5,NA,14,TRBV15,TGTGCCACCAGCAGAGATCGGGCGCAAGAGACCCAGTACTTC,CATSRDRAQETQYF
NA,TRBJ1-2,NA,14,TRBV5-4,TGTGCCAGCAGCTTGGGGACAGTAGCTAGTGGCTACACCTTC,CASSLGTVASGYTF
once,TRBJ2-7,TRBD1,14,TRBV7-2,TGTGCCAGCAGCTTAGGCAGGGGGATCTACGAGCAGTACTTC,CASSLGRGIYEQYF
NA,TRBJ2-1,NA,12,TRBV2,TGTGCCAGCAGTCAGGGGTGGAATGAGCAGTTCTTC,CASSQGWNEQFF
once,TRBJ2-1,NA,12,TRBV5-1,TGCGCCAGCAGCTTGAGTGCTGGGGAGCAGTTCTTC,CASSLSAGEQFF
NA,TRBJ2-7,TRBD1,14,TRBV29-1,TGCAGCGTGGCTCCGGGACAGGGAATCTCCGAGCAGTACTTC,CSVAPGQGISEQYF
NA,TRBJ2-3,TRBD2,14,TRBV28,TGTGCCAGCAGTTTTTCAAGCGGGAGGAATACGCAGTATTTT,CASSFSSGRNTQYF
NA,TRBJ1-2,TRBD1,17,TRBV4-2,TGTGCCAGCAGCCAAGTTGGGGGTGGACAGGGGAACTATGGCTACACCTTC,CASSQVGGGQGNYGYTF
NA,TRBJ2-5,NA,17,TRBV25-1,TGTGCCAGCAGTGAGGCCCCGGGCAGGGTTAGTCAAGAGACCCAGTACTTC,CASSEAPGRVSQETQYF
NA,TRBJ2-7,NA,13,TRBV28,TGTGCCAGCAGCCCCCAGGTTTCCTACGAGCAGTACTTC,CASSPQVSYEQYF
NA,TRBJ2-5,NA,16,TRBV28,TGTGCCAGCAGTTCACCCGGGACGAGGTGGCAAGAGACCCAGTACTTC,CASSSPGTRWQETQYF
NA,TRBJ1-5,NA,13,TRBV28,TGTGCCAGCCTAGGCCGTAGTAGTCAGCCCCAGCATTTT,CASLGRSSQPQHF
NA,TRBJ1-2,NA,13,TRBV5-5,TGTGCCAGCAGACTAGTGGGAGCCCGGAGGGACACCTTC,CASRLVGARRDTF
few,TRBJ1-1,TRBD1,13,TRBV30,TGTGCCTGGAGGGAACTCAGGGGGCGCGGGGCTTTCTTT,CAWRELRGRGAFF
NA,TRBJ2-7,NA,15,TRBV18,TGTGCCAGCTCACCCTCATTGCAGGGTCTCCACGAGCAGTACTTC,CASSPSLQGLHEQYF
NA,TRBJ2-1,NA,14,TRBV2,TGTGCCAGCAGTGAAATGGAAATGGCCAATGAGCAGTTCTTC,CASSEMEMANEQFF
NA,TRBJ2-5,NA,13,TRBV5-1,TGCGCCAGCAGCGGAGCGGATCTTGAGACCCAGTACTTC,CASSGADLETQYF
NA,TRBJ1-1,TRBD1,18,TRBV7-9,TGTGCCAGCAGCGCAAATAGGTGGCAGGGGGCTTTGAACACTGAAGCTTTCTTT,CASSANRWQGALNTEAFF